This is a list of T cell receptor beta chains from one sample in a study of cytomegalovirus exposure and HLA in healthy donors. The table came from immunoSEQ multiplex PCR; TCRdb's copy has only in-frame clones and leaves some out. Here the sample spans 100,000 to 150,000 clones, roughly 17% being singletons. The source material was PBMCs. All receptors come from a female donor in good health and CMV-seropositive. Each CDR3 is given without its conserved first and last residue.

J gene: TRBJ1-2; V gene: TRBV28; CDR3 protein: ASSLQGPYGYT
J gene: TRBJ2-5; V gene: TRBV7-7; CDR3 protein: ASSRFSGGLGETQY
J gene: TRBJ2-3; V gene: TRBV4-1; CDR3 protein: ASSPKRISGREPTDTQY
J gene: TRBJ2-3; V gene: TRBV13; CDR3 protein: ASSLITGVRTDTQY
J gene: TRBJ1-1; V gene: TRBV4-3; CDR3 protein: ASSQLGTGINTEAF
J gene: TRBJ2-5; V gene: TRBV5-6; CDR3 protein: ASSRGTGGRGETQY
J gene: TRBJ2-7; V gene: TRBV5-6; CDR3 protein: ASSFRDRSSYEQY
J gene: TRBJ2-2; V gene: TRBV5-6; CDR3 protein: ASSLISGELF
J gene: TRBJ2-7; V gene: TRBV5-4; CDR3 protein: ASSLGSGRANEQY
J gene: TRBJ2-5; V gene: TRBV9; CDR3 protein: ASSAQVSWETQY
J gene: TRBJ2-2; V gene: TRBV5-4; CDR3 protein: ASSLPRRGVNTGELF
J gene: TRBJ1-6; V gene: TRBV5-1; CDR3 protein: ASSLGDSSYNSPLH
J gene: TRBJ2-1; V gene: TRBV4-2; CDR3 protein: ASSHSPGSSSYNEQF
J gene: TRBJ2-1; V gene: TRBV5-1; CDR3 protein: ASSLVLRADNEQF
J gene: TRBJ2-7; V gene: TRBV28; CDR3 protein: ASGLGPSSYEQY
J gene: TRBJ1-2; V gene: TRBV4-3; CDR3 protein: ASSQDWTGSYGYT
J gene: TRBJ2-1; V gene: TRBV7-8; CDR3 protein: ASRSRRLSYNEQF
J gene: TRBJ1-2; V gene: TRBV4-3; CDR3 protein: ASSQGPGQGIYGYT
J gene: TRBJ1-6; V gene: TRBV5-4; CDR3 protein: ASSLEAAAVNSPLH
J gene: TRBJ1-1; V gene: TRBV4-3; CDR3 protein: ASSQGRGRNTEAF
J gene: TRBJ1-1; V gene: TRBV9; CDR3 protein: ASSGGVNTEAF
J gene: TRBJ2-7; V gene: TRBV7-2; CDR3 protein: ASSLPTRLTYEQY
J gene: TRBJ2-3; V gene: TRBV4-3; CDR3 protein: ASRGWLAGLGDTQY
J gene: TRBJ2-5; V gene: TRBV13; CDR3 protein: ASSPRVAGGHETQY
J gene: TRBJ2-1; V gene: TRBV7-3; CDR3 protein: ASSLSRDKNEQF
J gene: TRBJ1-1; V gene: TRBV13; CDR3 protein: ASSLGQTPLF
J gene: TRBJ2-7; V gene: TRBV19; CDR3 protein: ASSITSYYEQY
J gene: TRBJ1-1; V gene: TRBV9; CDR3 protein: ASSVDHTGLEAF
J gene: TRBJ2-2; V gene: TRBV27; CDR3 protein: ASSLFLAGALMDTGELF
J gene: TRBJ1-6; V gene: TRBV4-3; CDR3 protein: ASSSGQGGIFNSPLH
J gene: TRBJ2-7; V gene: TRBV5-8; CDR3 protein: ASSATSGSSYEQY
J gene: TRBJ1-2; V gene: TRBV7-9; CDR3 protein: ASSPRGGGYT
J gene: TRBJ1-5; V gene: TRBV7-3; CDR3 protein: ASSPTGGDPQH
J gene: TRBJ1-1; V gene: TRBV28; CDR3 protein: ASSLGGGNTEAF
J gene: TRBJ2-5; V gene: TRBV5-8; CDR3 protein: ASSWAETQY
J gene: TRBJ1-4; V gene: TRBV7-9; CDR3 protein: ASSPGDF
J gene: TRBJ2-7; V gene: TRBV6-5; CDR3 protein: ASSLSLGYEQY
J gene: TRBJ1-5; V gene: TRBV6-6; CDR3 protein: ASSWDRANQPQH
J gene: TRBJ2-7; V gene: TRBV11-2; CDR3 protein: ASSLQQVISYEQY
J gene: .; V gene: TRBV6-5; CDR3 protein: ASSTDLSSYEQY
J gene: TRBJ1-1; V gene: TRBV5-6; CDR3 protein: ASKVRESYTEAF
J gene: TRBJ2-7; V gene: TRBV5-1; CDR3 protein: ASSWGTGGYEQY